This TCR beta chain was sequenced in a study of cytomegalovirus exposure and HLA in healthy donors. Broader study findings: Some TCR beta chains (roughly 150 of them) were listed as cytomegalovirus-associated. A few CMV-associated chains were confirmed in vitro to be specific for CMV antigens. The dataset shows that most TCR sequences were rare, while some public TCRs occurred in many donors.

Among the roughly 120 subjects of the validation cohort, separate from the approximately 700-subject first cohort, were the donors. TCRdb's table, derived via immunoSEQ multiplex PCR, lists solely in-frame clones and lacks some. Counted here are about 120,000 clones, about 83% occurring once; the ten biggest clones make up roughly 2%. This CDR3 is 14 amino acids long. Per germline, CDR1 KGHSH and CDR2 LQKENI. J was trimmed by 8 bases and V by 3 bases; bases with no gene match: 8. As to this clone: What it recognizes is unknown.

The receptor comes from a woman aged 25 to 45 in good health and CMV-seronegative. V gene TRBV18 combines with J gene TRBJ1-2, with TRBD1 identical over 8 bases. Sequencing was carried out using PBMCs. CDR3 in amino acids: CASSPDRVQGGYTF. The CDR3 nucleotides are TGTGCCAGCTCACCGGACAGGGTCCAGGGGGGCTACACCTTC.